A selection of T cell receptor beta chains follows, all from one sample in a study of Ad26.COV2.S vaccination and SARS-CoV-2 variants. Method: immunoSEQ multiplex PCR; TCRdb's copy keeps in-frame clones and lacks some. Here the sample spans 350,000 to 500,000 clones, roughly 88% being singletons. The specimen comprised peripheral blood, sampled in a trial of Ad26.COV2.S vaccine versus placebo. The receptors come from a person between 18 and 59 years old who received the Ad26.COV2.S COVID-19 vaccine or a placebo. The CDR3 runs from the conserved cysteine through the conserved F or W. Fields, in order: J gene, D gene, clone size, V gene, CDR3 protein, CDR3 DNA. The D gene is left open where the match is weak. Clone size is not always given. Where it is, it says once, few, many or a class for expanded clones.

J: TRBJ1-3
D: .
size: once
V: TRBV15
CDR3: CATSRAPGAGNTIYF
DNA: TGTGCCACCAGCAGGGCCCCTGGAGCAGGAAACACCATATATTTT

J: TRBJ1-2
D: TRBD1
size: .
V: TRBV29-1
CDR3: CSVDGQGASANYGYTF
DNA: TGCAGCGTTGATGGGCAGGGGGCCTCAGCTAACTATGGCTACACCTTC

J: TRBJ2-7
D: .
size: .
V: TRBV2
CDR3: CASSDGRSLYEQYF
DNA: TGTGCCAGCAGCGACGGCCGTTCTTTATACGAGCAGTACTTC

J: TRBJ1-6
D: .
size: .
V: TRBV4-3
CDR3: CASSQEGNSPLHF
DNA: TGCGCCAGCAGCCAAGAGGGGAATTCACCCCTCCACTTT

J: TRBJ2-7
D: .
size: .
V: TRBV5-1
CDR3: CASSFQGNYEQYF
DNA: TGCGCCAGCAGCTTCCAGGGGAACTACGAGCAGTACTTC

J: TRBJ1-2
D: .
size: once
V: TRBV28
CDR3: CASSFGRGDYGYTF
DNA: TGTGCCAGCAGTTTTGGCAGGGGTGACTATGGCTACACCTTC

J: TRBJ1-2
D: .
size: few
V: TRBV2
CDR3: CASSTRTVLGYTF
DNA: TGTGCCAGCAGTACCCGGACCGTTCTGGGCTACACCTTC

J: TRBJ2-5
D: TRBD2
size: once
V: TRBV4-1
CDR3: CASSQTSGGETQYF
DNA: TGCGCCAGCAGCCAAACTAGCGGGGGTGAGACCCAGTACTTC

J: TRBJ1-3
D: .
size: .
V: TRBV28
CDR3: CASSLGGNTGNTIYF
DNA: TGTGCCAGCAGTTTAGGGGGGAATACCGGAAACACCATATATTTT

J: TRBJ1-5
D: TRBD1
size: .
V: TRBV5-8
CDR3: CASSLLTGANSNQPQHF
DNA: TGTGCCAGCAGCTTACTGACAGGGGCTAATAGCAATCAGCCCCAGCATTTT

J: TRBJ2-2
D: TRBD1
size: .
V: TRBV5-1
CDR3: CASSPNRGTGELFF
DNA: TGCGCCAGCAGCCCGAACAGGGGCACCGGGGAGCTGTTTTTT

J: TRBJ2-1
D: .
size: .
V: TRBV12-3/TRBV12-4
CDR3: CASSRKGEKFF
DNA: TGTGCCAGCAGTCGGAAGGGGGAGAAGTTCTTC

J: TRBJ2-7
D: .
size: .
V: TRBV6-2/TRBV6-3
CDR3: CASSYSGSYEQYF
DNA: TGTGCCAGCAGTTACTCCGGTTCCTACGAGCAGTACTTC

J: TRBJ1-1
D: .
size: .
V: TRBV25-1
CDR3: CASSEFGTTEAFF
DNA: TGTGCCAGCAGTGAATTCGGGACCACTGAAGCTTTCTTT

J: TRBJ1-6
D: .
size: many
V: TRBV2
CDR3: CASSEEGDGISPLHF
DNA: TGTGCCAGCAGTGAAGAAGGGGACGGGATTTCACCCCTCCACTTT

J: TRBJ2-2
D: TRBD1
size: .
V: TRBV2
CDR3: CASSLGTGGPGELFF
DNA: TGTGCCAGCAGCCTCGGGACAGGGGGCCCCGGGGAGCTGTTTTTT

J: TRBJ2-5
D: .
size: .
V: TRBV24-1
CDR3: CATSEQGETQYF
DNA: TGTGCCACCAGTGAACAGGGAGAGACCCAGTACTTC

J: TRBJ2-4
D: .
size: .
V: TRBV9
CDR3: CASSEGHLAKNIQYF
DNA: TGTGCCAGCAGCGAGGGACATTTAGCCAAAAACATTCAGTACTTC

J: TRBJ1-2
D: .
size: once
V: TRBV9
CDR3: CASSGTQAVYGYTF
DNA: TGTGCCAGCAGCGGCACCCAGGCCGTCTATGGCTACACCTTC

J: TRBJ2-7
D: .
size: .
V: TRBV5-6
CDR3: CASSPLRGRSYEQYF
DNA: TGTGCCAGCAGCCCCCTGAGGGGCAGGAGCTACGAGCAGTACTTC

J: TRBJ1-1
D: TRBD1
size: .
V: TRBV30
CDR3: CAWAPTGGDTEAFF
DNA: TGTGCCTGGGCCCCTACAGGGGGAGATACTGAAGCTTTCTTT

J: TRBJ2-2
D: .
size: once
V: TRBV5-1
CDR3: CASGGENTGELFF
DNA: TGCGCCAGCGGCGGGGAGAACACCGGGGAGCTGTTTTTT

J: TRBJ1-2
D: .
size: .
V: TRBV5-5
CDR3: CASSMGPRNYGYTF
DNA: TGTGCCAGCAGCATGGGACCGCGTAACTATGGCTACACCTTC

J: TRBJ1-2
D: TRBD1
size: .
V: TRBV4-3
CDR3: CASSPSDRGGGYGYTF
DNA: TGCGCCAGCAGCCCGAGCGACAGGGGTGGAGGCTATGGCTACACCTTC

J: TRBJ1-5
D: .
size: .
V: TRBV5-4
CDR3: CASSPGLGEGQPQHF
DNA: TGTGCCAGCAGCCCAGGGTTAGGGGAGGGCCAGCCCCAGCATTTT

J: TRBJ2-4
D: .
size: .
V: TRBV2
CDR3: CASSEEKTRVGSTKNIQYF
DNA: TGTGCCAGCAGTGAAGAGAAGACTCGGGTGGGGTCGACCAAAAACATTCAGTACTTC

J: TRBJ1-5
D: TRBD1
size: .
V: TRBV6-2/TRBV6-3
CDR3: CASSWVRGAGQKSQPQHF
DNA: TGTGCCAGCAGTTGGGTTCGGGGTGCGGGACAGAAAAGCCAGCCCCAGCATTTT

J: TRBJ2-7
D: .
size: .
V: TRBV7-5
CDR3: CVRSLDNYEQYF
DNA: TGTGTCAGAAGCCTGGACAACTACGAGCAGTACTTC

J: TRBJ1-4
D: TRBD1
size: .
V: TRBV27
CDR3: CASSPGVGTGNPTNEKLFF
DNA: TGTGCCAGCAGTCCGGGGGTGGGGACAGGGAACCCAACTAATGAAAAACTGTTTTTT

J: TRBJ2-5
D: TRBD1
size: .
V: TRBV5-1
CDR3: CASSGGQDNPVQTQYF
DNA: TGCGCCAGCAGCGGGGGACAGGACAACCCCGTGCAGACCCAGTACTTC

J: TRBJ2-2
D: .
size: .
V: TRBV6-2/TRBV6-3
CDR3: CASSYQGLRGTGELFF
DNA: TGTGCCAGCAGTTACCAGGGTTTACGGGGGACCGGGGAGCTGTTTTTT

J: TRBJ2-2
D: TRBD2
size: once
V: TRBV7-3
CDR3: CASSLRLAGEGTGELFF
DNA: TGTGCCAGCAGCTTACGGCTAGCGGGGGAAGGCACCGGGGAGCTGTTTTTT

J: TRBJ2-7
D: .
size: .
V: TRBV30
CDR3: CAWSPGAHEQYF
DNA: TGTGCCTGGAGCCCGGGGGCCCACGAGCAGTACTTC

J: TRBJ1-3
D: .
size: .
V: TRBV30
CDR3: CAWSVHRNTIYF
DNA: TGTGCCTGGAGTGTACATCGAAACACCATATATTTT

J: TRBJ1-2
D: .
size: .
V: TRBV20-1
CDR3: CTSDYGYTF
DNA: TGCACCTCTGACTATGGCTACACCTTC

J: TRBJ2-2
D: .
size: .
V: TRBV27
CDR3: CASVKTGFTGELFF
DNA: TGTGCCAGCGTAAAAACAGGATTTACCGGGGAGCTGTTTTTT

J: TRBJ1-2
D: .
size: .
V: TRBV5-1
CDR3: CASSVDRLNYGYTF
DNA: TGCGCCAGCAGCGTGGACAGACTTAACTATGGCTACACCTTC

J: TRBJ2-1
D: TRBD2
size: .
V: TRBV19
CDR3: CASSIYGVDGGGTYNEQFF
DNA: TGTGCCAGCAGTATATACGGGGTTGATGGCGGGGGTACCTACAATGAGCAGTTCTTC

J: TRBJ1-2
D: .
size: .
V: TRBV7-9
CDR3: CASSLVRRSNYGYTF
DNA: TGTGCCAGCAGCTTAGTGAGGCGATCGAACTATGGCTACACCTTC

J: TRBJ1-1
D: TRBD1
size: .
V: TRBV28
CDR3: CASSLGGTVNTEAFF
DNA: TGTGCCAGCAGTTTGGGCGGGACAGTGAACACTGAAGCTTTCTTT

J: TRBJ2-3
D: .
size: .
V: TRBV3-1/TRBV3-2
CDR3: CASSQDRAGRGTDTQYF
DNA: TGTGCCAGCAGCCAAGATCGGGCAGGGAGAGGGACAGATACGCAGTATTTT

J: TRBJ1-1
D: TRBD1
size: .
V: TRBV5-5
CDR3: CAGSRTGSTEAFF
DNA: TGTGCCGGCTCTAGGACAGGGTCCACTGAAGCTTTCTTT

J: TRBJ2-1
D: TRBD1
size: .
V: TRBV6-4
CDR3: CASSPGTGEVGEQFF
DNA: TGTGCCAGCAGTCCCGGGACAGGGGAAGTGGGTGAGCAGTTCTTC

J: TRBJ2-7
D: .
size: .
V: TRBV20-1
CDR3: CSAPKREQYF
DNA: TGCAGTGCCCCTAAGAGGGAGCAGTACTTC

J: TRBJ1-2
D: .
size: .
V: TRBV28
CDR3: CASSFEQASYGYTF
DNA: TGTGCCAGCAGTTTCGAACAGGCAAGCTATGGCTACACCTTC

J: TRBJ1-1
D: .
size: .
V: TRBV19
CDR3: CASSGPGASGTEAFF
DNA: TGTGCCAGTAGCGGCCCGGGGGCATCGGGCACTGAAGCTTTCTTT

J: TRBJ1-5
D: .
size: few
V: TRBV19
CDR3: CASGFEGGNQPQHF
DNA: TGTGCCAGCGGTTTCGAGGGTGGCAATCAGCCCCAGCATTTT

J: TRBJ2-7
D: TRBD1
size: .
V: TRBV28
CDR3: CASSFITVGTDYEQYF
DNA: TGTGCCAGCAGTTTTATCACAGTGGGGACAGACTACGAGCAGTACTTC

J: TRBJ1-1
D: .
size: .
V: TRBV7-7
CDR3: CASSALPANTEAFF
DNA: TGTGCTAGCAGCGCACTCCCCGCGAACACTGAAGCTTTCTTT

J: TRBJ1-5
D: TRBD1
size: .
V: TRBV28
CDR3: CASKTYWDRAVQPQHF
DNA: TGTGCCAGCAAAACATACTGGGACAGGGCCGTGCAGCCCCAGCATTTT

J: TRBJ1-1
D: .
size: .
V: TRBV9
CDR3: CASSPGERSEAFF
DNA: TGTGCCAGCAGCCCTGGGGAGCGCAGTGAAGCTTTCTTT

J: TRBJ1-5
D: TRBD1
size: .
V: TRBV6-5
CDR3: CASSRTGSNQPQHF
DNA: TGTGCCAGCAGTCGGACAGGAAGCAATCAGCCCCAGCATTTT

J: TRBJ2-1
D: .
size: .
V: TRBV19
CDR3: CASSLGTPGGLHNEQFF
DNA: TGTGCCAGTAGTCTCGGGACCCCCGGGGGCCTCCACAATGAGCAGTTCTTC

J: TRBJ2-2
D: .
size: .
V: TRBV9
CDR3: CASSVRGDTGELFF
DNA: TGTGCCAGCAGCGTAAGAGGGGACACCGGGGAGCTGTTTTTT

J: TRBJ1-3
D: TRBD1
size: .
V: TRBV4-3
CDR3: CASSQWGTGVNTIYF
DNA: TGCGCCAGCAGCCAATGGGGCACAGGGGTAAACACCATATATTTT